The 30 T cell receptor beta chains listed next were all sequenced from one sample in a study of read filtering for tumor transcriptome and immune sequencing. This library used approximately 370 ng RNA and molecular barcoded adaptors spanning alpha/delta and beta/gamma chains. MiXCR, applied by TCRdb to the reads, yields one record per CDR3 protein. This sample has fewer than 25,000 distinct CDR3 sequences, with more than 20% found just once. The sequenced material came from a population of CD138-negative cells sorted from bone marrow. The source is a donor over 35 with multiple myeloma.

A word on this clonotype: Relative to the germline gene, one junction end is altered; a read error may explain this. The chain is built from TRBV6-6 and TRBJ1-1, with a weak D call TRBD1 (6 bases). Looked up from germline, CDR1 is MNHNY and CDR2 is SVGAGI (reference sequence). The CDR3 loop spans 14 amino acids. The CDR3 sequence is CASGYNARDTEALF. The CDR3 DNA reads TGTGCCAGCGGTTACAACGCCCGGGACACTGAAGCTCTCTTT.

This clonotype was observed many times. The chain employs TRBV5-1 and TRBJ2-7, with D uncertain. Germline V gene data show CDR1 as SGHRS and CDR2 as YFSETQ. V gave up 3 bases and J gave up 2 bases, with 6 bases separating them. The CDR3 is 12 residues long. The CDR3, as DNA: TGCGCCAGCAGCTCCACTACCTACGAGCAGTACTTC. Its protein product is CASSSTTYEQYF.

This clonotype occurred many times. V is TRBV7-9 and J is TRBJ2-1; 9 bases align to TRBD2. Unmatched junction bases numbered 5, after V lost 0 bases and J lost 5 bases. Germline V gene sequence: CDR1 SEHNR, CDR2 FQNEAQ (reference sequence). The CDR3 consists of 16 residues. CDR3 DNA: TGTGCCAGCAGCTTAGCCGGGACTAGCAAAGACAATGAGCAGTTCTTC. Translating it yields CASSLAGTSKDNEQFF.

This clonotype has a count of ten or more. The chain recombines TRBV4-1 with TRBJ2-1; the match to TRBD2 covers 14 bases. With V trimmed by 4 bases and J by 9 bases, 8 bases remained unmatched. This CDR3 is 16 amino acids long. Germline V gene lookup returns CDR1 MGHRA and CDR2 YSYEKL. As DNA, the CDR3 is TGCGCCAGCAGCCCCGGGACTAGCGGGAGAAACGTTGAGCAGTTCTTC. Translated, it gives CASSPGTSGRNVEQFF.

The chain is built from TRBV11-2 and TRBJ2-1; no definite D call. Trimming stripped 6 bases from V and 2 bases from J, with 8 bases between. This CDR3 contains 13 residues. CDR1 and CDR2 from the germline V gene are SGHAT and FQNNGV. As DNA, the CDR3 is TGTGCCAGCAGAGTCAGTCCCTACAATGAGCAGTTCTTC. The encoded protein is CASRVSPYNEQFF.

There are many counts of this clonotype. V is TRBV11-2 and J is TRBJ2-5, with 12 bases matching TRBD2. Germline V gene sequence: CDR1 SGHAT, CDR2 FQNNGV. CDR3 length: 16 residues. The V segment lost 1 base and the J segment 6 bases; nucleotides outside the gene matches: 6. The CDR3 region has the DNA TGTGCCAGCAGCTTAGGACTAGCGGGAGACGCGAAGACCCAGTACTTC. Translated, it gives CASSLGLAGDAKTQYF.

This clonotype has a count of ten or more. The chain combines TRBV7-2 with TRBJ1-1; D not resolved. In germline, CDR1 is SGHTA, CDR2 FQGNSA. Trimming left V 2 bases short and J 6 bases short, with 10 bases between. This CDR3 comprises 13 residues. CDR3 sequence reads: CASSLRRESEAFF. The CDR3, as DNA: TGTGCCAGCAGCTTAAGACGGGAATCTGAAGCTTTCTTT.

This clonotype has a count of ten or more. For the CDR3, the DNA is TGTGCCAGCGCTGAGGGGGGAGGTCAGCCCCAGCATTTT. It specifies CASAEGGGQPQHF. The V and J genes are TRBV27 and TRBJ1-5; D might be TRBD1 (6 bases). V was cut by 8 bases and J by 6 bases, with 14 bases left in between. Germline CDR1 reads MNHEY; CDR2 reads SMNVEV (reference sequence). The CDR3 has 13 residues.

This clonotype was seen repeatedly, ten times or more. The chain has TRBV24-1 and TRBJ2-2; tentatively, D is TRBD1 (5 bases). CDR1 KGHDR and CDR2 SFDVKD come from the germline V gene. The CDR3 has 16 residues. The V gene lost 0 bases and the J gene lost 7 bases, with 14 bases spanning the gap. CDR3 sequence reads: CATSDLGRVPHGELFF. CDR3 in DNA: TGTGCCACCAGTGATTTGGGCAGGGTGCCACACGGGGAGCTGTTTTTT.

The table lists this clonotype with a count of one. The missing conserved phenylalanine or tryptophan at the end of this CDR3 makes a read error likely. The J gene is TRBJ2-1, the V gene TRBV29-1; TRBD1 is a possible D gene (6 bases). The CDR3 spans 12 residues. V was trimmed by 8 bases and J by 2 bases, leaving 10 bases between them. Germline V gives CDR1 SQVTM, CDR2 ANQGSEA. The CDR3 bases are TGCAGCACCCAGGGGACCTACAATGAGCAGTTCTCC. Encoded protein: CSTQGTYNEQFS.

There are many counts of this clonotype. The chain links TRBV28 to TRBJ1-2; no definite D call. The CDR3 sequence is 14 residues long. V lost 3 bases and J lost 4, with 12 bases in between. Looked up from germline, CDR1 is MDHEN and CDR2 is SYDVKM. The CDR3 region has the DNA TGTGCCAGCAGTTTTTTGATCGGGATCTATGGCTACACCTTC. This translates into CASSFLIGIYGYTF.

Judged by abundance, this clonotype is medium-sized. The genes are TRBV5-1 and TRBJ2-5; 10 bases fit TRBD2. The CDR3 covers 15 residues. Unmatched junction bases numbered 6, after V lost 4 bases and J lost 3 bases. CDR1 is SGHRS and CDR2 is YFSETQ in the germline V gene. Here the CDR3 DNA reads TGCGCCAGCAGCCCCGCGGGACTAGCGAAAGAGACCCAGTACTTC. This translates into CASSPAGLAKETQYF.

Concerning this clonotype itself: The junction differs from germline at one of its ends, possibly a read error. The chain combines TRBV12-3 or TRBV12-4 with TRBJ2-2; 7 nucleotides align to TRBD1. This CDR3 has 14 residues. The CDR3 region has the DNA TGTGCCAGCGGTTTGGGACAGACGACCGGGGAGCTGTTTTTT. It encodes CASGLGQTTGELFF.

Many counts were recorded for this clonotype. This chain uses TRBV7-9 with TRBJ2-7; D is unresolved. This CDR3 contains 11 residues. Looked up from germline, CDR1 is SEHNR and CDR2 is FQNEAQ (reference sequence). Trimming took off 1 base at V and 5 bases at J, with 3 bases between the two ends. DNA of the CDR3: TGTGCCAGCAGCTTAGTAGACGAGCAGTACTTC. Its translation is CASSLVDEQYF.

This clonotype rates as medium-sized (0.01 to 0.1%). This chain uses TRBV9 with TRBJ2-1; 9 nucleotides line up with TRBD2. This CDR3 is built from 15 residues. Germline CDR1 is SGDLS and CDR2 is YYNGEE. Losses at the gene ends were 5 bases for V and 2 bases for J; bases not matched to a gene: 5. In DNA, the CDR3 is TGTGCCAGCAGTAAGACTAGCGGAACCTACAATGAGCAGTTCTTC. This translates into CASSKTSGTYNEQFF.

The V gene is TRBV3-2, the J gene TRBJ2-1; the DNA was not compared with TRBD1, the D call given in the table. TRBV3-2 is a documented pseudogene. The CDR3 loop spans 14 amino acids. The CDR3 DNA reads TGTGCCAGCAGTTTCGGCAGGGGGAGGGATGAGCAGTTCTTC. Its protein product is CASSFGRGRDEQFF.

The chain employs TRBV5-6 and TRBJ2-3; no firm D call. The ends were cut back, 2 bases at V and 1 base at J, with 11 bases in the middle. Germline V gene lookup returns CDR1 SGHDT and CDR2 YYEEEE. This CDR3 spans 15 amino acids. Written as DNA, the CDR3 is TGTGCCAGCAGCTTTGGAAGTAGAGGCACAGATACGCAGTATTTT. Translated, it gives CASSFGSRGTDTQYF.

This clonotype came up many times. V is TRBV2 and J is TRBJ2-3, with D maybe TRBD2 (5 bases). The CDR3 spans 13 residues. V was cut by 6 bases and J by 6 bases, with 13 bases left in between. Per germline, CDR1 SNHLY and CDR2 FYNNEI. The DNA for the CDR3 is TGTGCCAGCAGCGTTACTAGGATCGATACGCAGTATTTT. This translates into CASSVTRIDTQYF. Together with reference TRBV2 and TRBJ2-3, the CDR3 gives the full variable domain: EPEVTQTPSHQVTQMGQEVILRCVPISNHLYFYWYRQILGQKVEFLVSFYNNEISEKSEIFDDQFSVERPDGSNFTLKIRSTKLEDSAMYFCASSVTRIDTQYFGPGTRLTVL.

In this sample, this clonotype turned up many times. J is TRBJ2-1 and V is TRBV28; 9 nucleotides match TRBD2. J gave up 7 bases and V 11 bases, and 15 bases lay outside the gene matches. The CDR3 is made up of 15 amino acids. In germline, CDR1 is MDHEN, CDR2 SYDVKM. The CDR3 is CAAAQAGGPSNEQFF. CDR3 sequence (DNA): TGTGCCGCCGCCCAGGCGGGAGGGCCATCAAATGAGCAGTTCTTC.

At least ten counts were recorded for this clonotype. The genes are TRBV10-3 and TRBJ2-3; perhaps D is TRBD1 or TRBD2 (5 bases each). CDR1 and CDR2 from the germline V gene are ENHRY and SYGVKD. Trimming left V 7 bases short and J 6 bases short, with 14 bases between. The CDR3 covers 13 residues. The CDR3 nucleotides are TGTGCCATCAAAGGGGCTAGCTTGGATACGCAGTATTTT. Translation gives CAIKGASLDTQYF.

About this clonotype itself: A much larger clone lies one base from this, so it may be a read error. This chain joins TRBV29-1 and TRBJ1-1; perhaps TRBD1 as D (6 bases). Germline CDR1 reads SQVTM; CDR2 reads ANQGSEA. The V end lost 5 bases, the J end lost 3 bases, and 16 bases lay between the germline ends. The CDR3 covers 14 residues. In nucleotides, the CDR3 is TGCAGCGTTCATGTTGGGGGCCCGGACACTGAAGCTTTCTTT. It specifies CSVHVGGPDTEAFF.

This clonotype has a count of ten or more. The CDR3 DNA reads as TGTGCCATCAGTGCTCCGGGGACCGATACGCAGTATTTT. Amino acid sequence: CAISAPGTDTQYF. The genes are TRBV10-3 and TRBJ2-3, with D perhaps TRBD1 or TRBD2 (5 bases each). This CDR3 is built from 13 residues. V was trimmed by 4 bases and J by 6 bases, leaving 11 bases between them. The germline V gene has CDR1 ENHRY and CDR2 SYGVKD.

This clonotype was counted at least ten times. DNA for the CDR3: TGCGCCAGCAGCCAAGTGCTAGCGGGGGTGGATGAGCAGTTCTTC. This encodes CASSQVLAGVDEQFF. This chain joins TRBV4-1 and TRBJ2-1, with TRBD2 identical over 10 bases. The CDR3 extends over 15 amino acids. Trimming took 1 base from V and 8 from J; bases not matched to a gene: 5. Per the germline V gene, CDR1 is MGHRA and CDR2 is YSYEKL.

The chain carries TRBV19 and TRBJ2-1; a possible D gene is TRBD1 (5 bases). The CDR3 has 13 amino acids. V was trimmed by 6 bases and J by 2 bases, leaving 8 bases between them. Germline lookup yields CDR1 LNHDA and CDR2 SQIVND (reference sequence). This CDR3 reads CASSSDTYNEQFF. CDR3 DNA sequence: TGTGCCAGTAGCTCGGACACCTACAATGAGCAGTTCTTC. Supplemented by reference TRBV19 and TRBJ2-1, the full variable domain reads DGGITQSPKYLFRKEGQNVTLSCEQNLNHDAMYWYRQDPGQGLRLIYYSQIVNDFQKGDIAEGYSVSREKKESFPLTVTSAQKNPTAFYLCASSSDTYNEQFFGPGTRLTVL.

Notes on this clonotype: This may stem from a read error, because a much larger clone lies one nucleotide away. This chain joins TRBV20-1 and TRBJ2-7; no clear D gene. This CDR3 has 14 residues. Germline V gives CDR1 DFQATT, CDR2 SNEGSKA (reference sequence). This CDR3 is CSARPRLIPYERYF. CDR3 in DNA: TGCAGTGCTAGGCCTCGCCTGATACCCTACGAGCGGTACTTC.

This clonotype has a count of ten or more. The chain couples TRBV28 to TRBJ2-7; 15 positions match TRBD2. The germline V gene has CDR1 MDHEN and CDR2 SYDVKM. After removal of 6 bases from V and 4 bases from J, the junction contained 10 bases not matched to a gene. The CDR3 is made up of 17 amino acids. The CDR3 here is CASRGTSGRRGRYEQYF. The CDR3 DNA follows: TGTGCCAGCAGAGGGACTAGCGGGAGGCGGGGCCGGTACGAGCAGTACTTC.

Many counts were recorded for this clonotype. The gene calls are TRBV28 and TRBJ2-1; unclear D gene. CDR1 is MDHEN, CDR2 SYDVKM, per germline. Between the trimmed V and J ends, which lost 6 bases and 10 bases, there was a span of 10 bases. The CDR3 runs to 11 residues. CDR3 in DNA: TGTGCCAGCAGGCGTCGTAAGGAGCAGTTCTTC. This gives the protein CASRRRKEQFF.

This clonotype was detected many times. CDR3 region: CASSLRHPGQGRLAYNEQFF. CDR3 nucleotides: TGTGCCAGCAGTTTACGTCACCCGGGACAGGGGAGGCTCGCCTACAATGAGCAGTTCTTC. The J gene is TRBJ2-1, the V gene TRBV28; 10 bases map to TRBD1. V shed 2 bases, J shed 2 bases, and the junction held 15 bases outside the gene matches. The CDR3 has 20 residues. CDR1 is MDHEN, CDR2 SYDVKM, per germline.

Only a few counts were recorded for this clonotype. A read error may produce the germline difference seen at one junction end. This chain connects TRBV28 to TRBJ2-7; 16 positions match TRBD2. The germline CDR1 and CDR2 sequences are MDHEN and SYDVKM. The CDR3 spans 14 residues. The chain's CDR3 is CASRTGTSGRAIDF. The CDR3 DNA reads TGTGCCAGCAGAACCGGGACTAGCGGGAGGGCCATTGACTTC. The full variable domain, rest sourced from reference TRBV28 and TRBJ2-7, is DVKVTQSSRYLVKRTGEKVFLECVQDMDHENMFWYRQDPGLGLRLIYFSYDVKMKEKGDIPEGYSVSREKKERFSLILESASTNQTSMYLCASRTGTSGRAIDFGPGTRLTVT.

Only a few counts were recorded for this clonotype. A read error is possible here, since a much larger clone lies one base away. This chain joins TRBV5-1 and TRBJ2-3, with 10 bases aligning to TRBD2. Germline loops: CDR1 SGHRS, CDR2 YFSETQ. CDR3 length equals 18 residues. The CDR3: CASSPAARGLASTDTQCF. The CDR3 DNA is TGCGCCAGCAGCCCTGCGGCCAGGGGACTAGCGAGCACAGATACGCAGTGTTTT.